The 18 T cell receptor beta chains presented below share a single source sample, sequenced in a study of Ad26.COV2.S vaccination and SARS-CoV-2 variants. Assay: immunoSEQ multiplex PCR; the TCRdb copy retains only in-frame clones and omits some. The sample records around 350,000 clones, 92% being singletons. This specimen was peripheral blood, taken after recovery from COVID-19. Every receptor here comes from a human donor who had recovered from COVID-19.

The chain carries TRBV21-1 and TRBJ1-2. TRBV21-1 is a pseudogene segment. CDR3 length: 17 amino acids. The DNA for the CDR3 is TGTGCCAGCAGCAAAGTACAAGTTTTACGAGGGGCGGAGGGCTACACCTTC. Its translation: CASSKVQVLRGAEGYTF.

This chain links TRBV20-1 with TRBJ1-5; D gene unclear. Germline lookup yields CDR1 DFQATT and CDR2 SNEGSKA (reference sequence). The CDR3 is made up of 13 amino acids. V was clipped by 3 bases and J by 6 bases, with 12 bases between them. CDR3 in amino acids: CSASVQAGQPQHF. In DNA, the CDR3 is TGCAGTGCTAGTGTTCAGGCGGGTCAGCCCCAGCATTTT.

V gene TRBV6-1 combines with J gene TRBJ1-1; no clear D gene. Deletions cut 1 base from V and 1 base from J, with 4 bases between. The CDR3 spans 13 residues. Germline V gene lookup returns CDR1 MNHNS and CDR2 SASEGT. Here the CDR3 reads CASSEEGNTEAFF. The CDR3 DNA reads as TGTGCCAGCAGTGAAGAAGGGAACACTGAAGCTTTCTTT.

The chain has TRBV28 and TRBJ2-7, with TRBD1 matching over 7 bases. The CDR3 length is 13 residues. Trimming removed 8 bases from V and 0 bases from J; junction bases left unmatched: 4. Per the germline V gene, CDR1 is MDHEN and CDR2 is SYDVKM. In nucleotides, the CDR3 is TGTGCCAGCCTAGACAGGGACTCCTACGAGCAGTACTTC. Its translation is CASLDRDSYEQYF.

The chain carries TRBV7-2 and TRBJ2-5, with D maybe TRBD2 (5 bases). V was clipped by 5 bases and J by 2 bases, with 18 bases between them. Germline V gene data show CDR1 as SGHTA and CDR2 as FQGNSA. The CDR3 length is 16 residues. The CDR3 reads CASSPGGFGYQETQYF. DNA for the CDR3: TGTGCCAGCAGCCCAGGAGGTTTCGGTTATCAAGAGACCCAGTACTTC.

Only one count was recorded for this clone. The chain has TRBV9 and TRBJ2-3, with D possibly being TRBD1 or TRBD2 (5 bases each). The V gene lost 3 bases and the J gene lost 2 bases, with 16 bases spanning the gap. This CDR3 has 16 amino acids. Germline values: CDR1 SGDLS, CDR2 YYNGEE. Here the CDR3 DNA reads TGTGCCAGCAGCGACCGAGGGGACCCGACCACAGATACGCAGTATTTT. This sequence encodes CASSDRGDPTTDTQYF.

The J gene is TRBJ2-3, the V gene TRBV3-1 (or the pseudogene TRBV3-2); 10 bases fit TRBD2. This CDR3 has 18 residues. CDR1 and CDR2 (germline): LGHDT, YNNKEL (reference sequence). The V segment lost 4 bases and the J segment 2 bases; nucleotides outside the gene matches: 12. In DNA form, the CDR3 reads TGTGCCAGCAGCCCTCTCATACCCCTAGCGGGGGTCACAGATACGCAGTATTTT. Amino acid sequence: CASSPLIPLAGVTDTQYF.

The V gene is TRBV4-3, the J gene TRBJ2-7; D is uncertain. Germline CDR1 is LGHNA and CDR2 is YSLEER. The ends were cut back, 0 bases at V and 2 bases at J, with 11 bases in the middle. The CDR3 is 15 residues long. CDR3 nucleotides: TGCGCCAGCAGCCAAGAGGCAGGTCCCCCCTACGAGCAGTACTTC. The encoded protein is CASSQEAGPPYEQYF.

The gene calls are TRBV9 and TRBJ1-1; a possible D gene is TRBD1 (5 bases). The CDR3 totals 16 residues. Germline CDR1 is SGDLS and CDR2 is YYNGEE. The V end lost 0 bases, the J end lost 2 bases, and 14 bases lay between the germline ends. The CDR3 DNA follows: TGTGCCAGCAGCGTAGAGGTCGGCAGGGCAAACACTGAAGCTTTCTTT. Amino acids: CASSVEVGRANTEAFF.

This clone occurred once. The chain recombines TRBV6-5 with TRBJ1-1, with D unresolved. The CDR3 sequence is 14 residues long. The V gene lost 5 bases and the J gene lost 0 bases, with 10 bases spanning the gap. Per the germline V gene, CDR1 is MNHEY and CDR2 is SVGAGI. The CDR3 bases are TGTGCCAGCAGTAAAATGGGGATGAACACTGAAGCTTTCTTT. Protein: CASSKMGMNTEAFF.

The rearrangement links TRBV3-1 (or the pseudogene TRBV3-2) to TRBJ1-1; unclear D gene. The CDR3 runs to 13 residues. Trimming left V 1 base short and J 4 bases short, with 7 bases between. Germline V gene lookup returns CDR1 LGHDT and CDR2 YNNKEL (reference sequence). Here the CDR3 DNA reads TGTGCCAGCAGCCAAGGGCGGACCACTGAAGCTTTCTTT. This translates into CASSQGRTTEAFF.

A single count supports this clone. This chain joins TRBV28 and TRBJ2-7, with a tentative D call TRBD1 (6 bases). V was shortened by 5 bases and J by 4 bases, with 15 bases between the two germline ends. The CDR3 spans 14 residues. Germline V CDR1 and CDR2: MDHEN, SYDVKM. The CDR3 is CASSPPTGPYEQYF. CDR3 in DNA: TGTGCCAGCAGTCCGCCGACAGGCCCTTACGAGCAGTACTTC. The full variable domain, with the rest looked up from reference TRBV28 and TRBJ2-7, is DVKVTQSSRYLVKRTGEKVFLECVQDMDHENMFWYRQDPGLGLRLIYFSYDVKMKEKGDIPEGYSVSREKKERFSLILESASTNQTSMYLCASSPPTGPYEQYFGPGTRLTVT.

The CDR3 sequence: CASGPGLAGGQETQYF. The CDR3, as DNA: TGTGCTAGTGGTCCCGGACTAGCGGGGGGACAAGAGACCCAGTACTTC. The rearrangement uses TRBV12-5 and TRBJ2-5; 14 nucleotides align to TRBD2. The CDR3 runs to 16 residues. Germline V gene lookup returns CDR1 LGHNT and CDR2 FRNRAP. The junction had 4 bases not matched to a gene; V was cut back by 5 bases and J by 2 bases. The full variable domain, its missing parts supplied by reference TRBV12-5 and TRBJ2-5, is DARVTQTPRHKVTEMGQEVTMRCQPILGHNTVFWYRQTMMQGLELLAYFRNRAPLDDSGMPKDRFSAEMPDATLATLKIQPSEPRDSAVYFCASGPGLAGGQETQYFGPGTRLLVL.

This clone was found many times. The CDR3 DNA is TGTGCCAGCAGTTACAGCGGGGGGGCCACAGATACGCAGTATTTT. Amino acid sequence: CASSYSGGATDTQYF. The chain couples TRBV6-2 or TRBV6-3 to TRBJ2-3; 10 nucleotides align to TRBD2. The germline V gene encodes CDR1 MNHEY and CDR2 SVGEGT. The CDR3 consists of 15 residues. Trimming at V came to 2 bases and at J to 2 bases, leaving 1 base not matched to a gene.

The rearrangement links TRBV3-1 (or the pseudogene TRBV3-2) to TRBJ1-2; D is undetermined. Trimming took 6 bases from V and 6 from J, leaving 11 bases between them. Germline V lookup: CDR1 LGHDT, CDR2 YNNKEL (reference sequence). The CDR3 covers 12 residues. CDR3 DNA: TGTGCCAGCAGATCGCAGAAAGATGGCTACACCTTC. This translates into CASRSQKDGYTF.

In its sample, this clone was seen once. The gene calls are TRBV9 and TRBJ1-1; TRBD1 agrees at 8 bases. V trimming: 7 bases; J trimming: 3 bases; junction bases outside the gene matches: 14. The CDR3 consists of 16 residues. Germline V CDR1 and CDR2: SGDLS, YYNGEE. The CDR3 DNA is TGTGCCAGCCGGCCGGGGACAGGCCTGGGATACACTGAAGCTTTCTTT. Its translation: CASRPGTGLGYTEAFF.

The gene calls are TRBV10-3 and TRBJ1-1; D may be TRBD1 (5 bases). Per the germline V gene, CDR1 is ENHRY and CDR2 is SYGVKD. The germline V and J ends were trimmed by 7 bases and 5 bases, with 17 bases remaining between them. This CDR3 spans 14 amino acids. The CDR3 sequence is CAITQGWGRTEAFF. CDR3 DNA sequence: TGTGCCATCACCCAGGGCTGGGGTAGGACTGAAGCTTTCTTT.

The CDR3: CASSLVGDSPLHF. In DNA, the CDR3 is TGTGCCAGCAGCTTGGTGGGGGATTCACCCCTCCACTTT. The chain couples TRBV5-4 to TRBJ1-6; the D gene is possibly TRBD1 (5 bases). The germline V and J ends were trimmed by 0 bases and 8 bases, with 6 bases remaining between them. Germline lookup yields CDR1 SGHNT and CDR2 YYREEE (reference sequence). CDR3 length: 13 amino acids.